The T cell receptor (beta chain) under discussion was sequenced for a study of T cells expressing NK-cell markers. Overall study findings and caveats: Dominance of the CD3+CD56-NKG2C+ fraction by these clonotypes also held in a handful of donors.

TCRdb re-called the 5' RACE reads and shows each CDR3 protein once, DNA omitted. The sample table includes roughly 450,000 distinct CDR3 sequences. As for this clonotype: Antigen specificity is unknown.

Germline-derived CDR1 and CDR2 are SGHRS and YFSETQ. CDR3 length: 14 amino acids. What was sequenced was blood T cells: a sorted CD56 or NKG2C T cell subset, CD4+ or CD8+ T cells, or bulk PBMC T cells (not recorded which). The gene calls are TRBV5-1 and TRBJ2-2. The origin of this receptor is a woman between 45 and 65 years old in good health. The CDR3 sequence is CASSLGSFGGELFF.